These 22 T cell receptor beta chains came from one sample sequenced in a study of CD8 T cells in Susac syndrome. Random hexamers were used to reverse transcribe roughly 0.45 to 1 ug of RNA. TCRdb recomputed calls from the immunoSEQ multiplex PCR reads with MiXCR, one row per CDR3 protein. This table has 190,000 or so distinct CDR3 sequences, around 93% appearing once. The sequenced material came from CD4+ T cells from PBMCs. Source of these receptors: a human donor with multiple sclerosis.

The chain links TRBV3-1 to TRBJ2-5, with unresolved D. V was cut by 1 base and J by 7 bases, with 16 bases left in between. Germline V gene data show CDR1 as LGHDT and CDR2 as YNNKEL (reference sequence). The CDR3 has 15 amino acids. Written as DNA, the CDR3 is TGTGCCAGCAGCCAAGGGGCAGACTCCGGCAGGACCCAGTACTTC. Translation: CASSQGADSGRTQYF.

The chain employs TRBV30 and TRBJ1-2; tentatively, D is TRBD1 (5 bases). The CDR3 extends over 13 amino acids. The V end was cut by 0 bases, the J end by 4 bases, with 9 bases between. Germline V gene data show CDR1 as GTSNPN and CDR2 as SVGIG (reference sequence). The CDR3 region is CAWSVGEVYGYTF. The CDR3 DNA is TGTGCCTGGAGTGTGGGGGAAGTCTATGGCTACACCTTC.

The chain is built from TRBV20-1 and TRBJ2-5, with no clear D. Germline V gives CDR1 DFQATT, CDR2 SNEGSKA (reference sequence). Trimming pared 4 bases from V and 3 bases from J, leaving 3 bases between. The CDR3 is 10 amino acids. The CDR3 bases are TGCAGTGCTATTAAAGAGACCCAGTACTTC. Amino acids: CSAIKETQYF.

CDR3 region: CASSLGWGGPYEQYV. As DNA, the CDR3 is TGTGCCAGCAGCTTAGGCTGGGGAGGCCCCTACGAGCAGTACGTC. The chain carries TRBV7-2 and TRBJ2-7; weak D call: TRBD2 (6 bases). V was cut by 1 base and J by 2 bases, with 12 bases left in between. This CDR3 contains 15 residues. Germline V gives CDR1 SGHTA, CDR2 FQGNSA.

CDR3 residues: CASTRGGTGNYEQYF. For the CDR3, the DNA is TGTGCCAGCACCCGGGGGGGGACAGGGAACTACGAGCAGTACTTC. The chain is built from TRBV27 and TRBJ2-7; D is perhaps TRBD1 (9 bases). CDR1 MNHEY and CDR2 SMNVEV come from the germline V gene (reference sequence). This CDR3 spans 15 amino acids. The V end was cut by 7 bases, the J end by 3 bases, with 19 bases between.

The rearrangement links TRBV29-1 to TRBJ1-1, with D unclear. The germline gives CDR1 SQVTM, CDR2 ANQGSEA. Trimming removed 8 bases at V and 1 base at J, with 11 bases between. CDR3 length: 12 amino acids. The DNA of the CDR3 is TGCAGCTATTCGACGGGGAACACTGAAGCTTTCTTT. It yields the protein CSYSTGNTEAFF.

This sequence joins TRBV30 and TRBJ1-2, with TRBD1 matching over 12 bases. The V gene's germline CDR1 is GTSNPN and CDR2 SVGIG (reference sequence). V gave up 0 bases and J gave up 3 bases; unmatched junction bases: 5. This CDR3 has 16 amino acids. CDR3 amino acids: CAWSVRGQGADYGYTF. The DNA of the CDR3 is TGTGCCTGGAGTGTAAGGGGACAGGGGGCCGACTATGGCTACACCTTC.

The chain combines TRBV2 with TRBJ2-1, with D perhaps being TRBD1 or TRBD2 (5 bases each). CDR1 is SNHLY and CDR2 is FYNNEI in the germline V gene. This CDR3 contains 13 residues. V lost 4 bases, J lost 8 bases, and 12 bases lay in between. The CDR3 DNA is TGTGCCAGCAGTGGGGACGGACAATATGAGCAGTTCTTC. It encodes CASSGDGQYEQFF.

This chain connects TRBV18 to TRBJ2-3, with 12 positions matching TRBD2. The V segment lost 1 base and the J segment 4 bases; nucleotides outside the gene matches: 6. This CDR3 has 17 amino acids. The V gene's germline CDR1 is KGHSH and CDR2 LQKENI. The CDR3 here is CASSPLGLAGLADTQYF. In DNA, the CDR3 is TGTGCCAGCTCACCACTCGGACTAGCGGGGTTGGCAGATACGCAGTATTTT.

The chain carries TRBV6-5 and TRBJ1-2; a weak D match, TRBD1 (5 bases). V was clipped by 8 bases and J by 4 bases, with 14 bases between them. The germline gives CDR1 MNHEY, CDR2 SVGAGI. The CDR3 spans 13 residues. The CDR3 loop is CASHRGGPYGYTF. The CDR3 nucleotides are TGTGCCAGCCATCGGGGGGGACCCTATGGCTACACCTTC.

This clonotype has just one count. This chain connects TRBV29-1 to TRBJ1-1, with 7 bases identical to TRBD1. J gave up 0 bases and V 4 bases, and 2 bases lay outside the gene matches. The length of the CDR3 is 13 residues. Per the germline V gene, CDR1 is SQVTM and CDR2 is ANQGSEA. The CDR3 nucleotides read TGCAGCGTTGTACAGGGGATGAACACTGAAGCTTTCTTT. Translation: CSVVQGMNTEAFF.

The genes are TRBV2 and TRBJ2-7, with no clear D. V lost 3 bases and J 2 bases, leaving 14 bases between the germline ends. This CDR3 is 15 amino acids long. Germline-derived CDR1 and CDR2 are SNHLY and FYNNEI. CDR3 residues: CASSDLVYTPYEQYV. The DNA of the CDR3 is TGTGCCAGCAGTGATTTGGTTTACACGCCCTACGAGCAGTACGTC.

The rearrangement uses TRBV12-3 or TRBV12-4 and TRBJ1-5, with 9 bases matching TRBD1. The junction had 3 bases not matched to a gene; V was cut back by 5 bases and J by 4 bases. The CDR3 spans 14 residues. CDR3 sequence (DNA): TGTGCCAGCAGTAAGACAGGGGGAAATCAGCCCCAGCATTTT. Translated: CASSKTGGNQPQHF.

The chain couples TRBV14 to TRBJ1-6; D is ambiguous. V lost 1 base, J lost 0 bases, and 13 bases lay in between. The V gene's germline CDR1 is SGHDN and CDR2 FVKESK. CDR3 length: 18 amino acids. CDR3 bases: TGTGCCAGCAGCCAAGTATCCAGCTGGAGCTCCTATAATTCACCCCTCCACTTT. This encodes CASSQVSSWSSYNSPLHF. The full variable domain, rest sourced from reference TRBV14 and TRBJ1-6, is EAGVTQFPSHSVIEKGQTVTLRCDPISGHDNLYWYRRVMGKEIKFLLHFVKESKQDESGMPNNRFLAERTGGTYSTLKVQPAELEDSGVYFCASSQVSSWSSYNSPLHFGNGTRLTVT.

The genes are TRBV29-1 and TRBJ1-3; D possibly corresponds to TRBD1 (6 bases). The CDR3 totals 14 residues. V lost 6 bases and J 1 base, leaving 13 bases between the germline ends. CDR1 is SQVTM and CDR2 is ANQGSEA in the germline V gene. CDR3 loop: CSVGTRGSGNTIYF. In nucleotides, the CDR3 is TGCAGCGTCGGAACTAGGGGGTCTGGAAACACCATATATTTT.

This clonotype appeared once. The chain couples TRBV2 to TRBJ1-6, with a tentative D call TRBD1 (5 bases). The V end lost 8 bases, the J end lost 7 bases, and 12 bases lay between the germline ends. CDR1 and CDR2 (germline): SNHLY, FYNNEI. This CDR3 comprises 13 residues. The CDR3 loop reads CASAGTENSPLHF. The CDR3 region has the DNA TGTGCCAGCGCAGGGACGGAAAATTCACCCCTCCACTTT. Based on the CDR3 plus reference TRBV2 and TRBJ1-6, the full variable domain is EPEVTQTPSHQVTQMGQEVILRCVPISNHLYFYWYRQILGQKVEFLVSFYNNEISEKSEIFDDQFSVERPDGSNFTLKIRSTKLEDSAMYFCASAGTENSPLHFGNGTRLTVT.

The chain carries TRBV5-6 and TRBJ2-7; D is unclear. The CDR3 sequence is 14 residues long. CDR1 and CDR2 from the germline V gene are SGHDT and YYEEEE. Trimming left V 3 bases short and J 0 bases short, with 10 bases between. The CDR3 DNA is TGTGCCAGCAGCTCCCGACGGAGCTCCTACGAGCAGTACGTC. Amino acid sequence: CASSSRRSSYEQYV.

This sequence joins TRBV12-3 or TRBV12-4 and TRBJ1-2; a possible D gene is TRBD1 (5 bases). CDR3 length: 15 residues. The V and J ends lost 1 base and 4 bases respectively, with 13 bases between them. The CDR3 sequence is CASSLGGRSSYGYTF. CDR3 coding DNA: TGTGCCAGCAGTTTAGGGGGCAGGTCAAGCTATGGCTACACCTTC.

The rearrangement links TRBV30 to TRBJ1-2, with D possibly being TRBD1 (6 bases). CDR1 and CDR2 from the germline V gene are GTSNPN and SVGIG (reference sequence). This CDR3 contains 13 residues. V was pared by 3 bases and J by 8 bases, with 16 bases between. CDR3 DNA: TGTGCCTGGAGCTTAACAGGGCCTGGGGGCTACACCTTC. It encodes CAWSLTGPGGYTF.

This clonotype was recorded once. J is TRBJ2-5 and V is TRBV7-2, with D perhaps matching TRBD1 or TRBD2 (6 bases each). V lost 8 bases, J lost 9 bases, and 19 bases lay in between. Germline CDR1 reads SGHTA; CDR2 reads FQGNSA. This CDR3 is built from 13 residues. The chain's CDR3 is CASGAGPPGAQYF. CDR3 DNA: TGTGCCAGCGGGGCGGGGCCCCCAGGGGCCCAGTACTTC. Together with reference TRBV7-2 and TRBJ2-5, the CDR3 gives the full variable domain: GAGVSQSPSNKVTEKGKDVELRCDPISGHTALYWYRQSLGQGLEFLIYFQGNSAPDKSGLPSDRFSAERTGGSVSTLTIQRTQQEDSAVYLCASGAGPPGAQYFGPGTRLLVL.

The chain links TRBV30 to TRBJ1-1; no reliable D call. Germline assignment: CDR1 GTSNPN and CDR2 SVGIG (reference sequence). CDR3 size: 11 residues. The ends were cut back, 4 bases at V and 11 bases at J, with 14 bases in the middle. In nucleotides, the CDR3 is TGTGCCTGGATAAGTGTCGGGCGGGCTTTCTTT. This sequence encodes CAWISVGRAFF.

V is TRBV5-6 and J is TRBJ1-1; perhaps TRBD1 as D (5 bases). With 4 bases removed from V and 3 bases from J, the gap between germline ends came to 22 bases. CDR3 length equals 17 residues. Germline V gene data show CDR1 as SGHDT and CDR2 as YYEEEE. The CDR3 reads CASSPSMFSRGDTEAFF. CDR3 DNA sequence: TGTGCCAGCAGCCCTTCGATGTTCAGTAGAGGGGACACTGAAGCTTTCTTT.